The 22 T cell receptor beta chains listed next were all sequenced from one sample in a study of blood T cells in healthy people across ages. PCR was performed a second time for about 6 to 12 cycles using a sample-barcoded 5' primer and a J-beta primer mix. TCRdb fed the 5' RACE reads into MiXCR, producing one record per CDR3 protein. In the table there are about 1.4 million distinct CDR3 sequences, around 59% of which are singletons. The specimen sequenced was blood. The receptors were gathered from a young man in good health.

This clonotype came up once. The chain combines TRBV24-1 with TRBJ2-5; D is ambiguous. Germline V lookup: CDR1 KGHDR, CDR2 SFDVKD. CDR3 length: 15 residues. Trimming cost V 4 bases and J 1 base, with 12 bases left between them. The CDR3 DNA reads TGTGCCACCAGTGACAGGAAGGTCTTCCAAGAGACCCAGTACTTC. It codes for CATSDRKVFQETQYF.

There are many counts of this clonotype. The chain links TRBV20-1 to TRBJ1-6, with 9 bases identical to TRBD1. Germline CDR1 DFQATT, CDR2 SNEGSKA (reference sequence). The junction had 5 bases not matched to a gene; V was cut back by 6 bases and J by 8 bases. The CDR3 runs to 13 residues. This chain's CDR3 is CSADRGSYSPLHF. The CDR3 nucleotides are TGCAGTGCGGACAGGGGATCATATTCACCCCTCCACTTT.

This chain links TRBV20-1 with TRBJ2-5, with TRBD1 identical over 11 bases. V lost 5 bases and J lost 4; bases outside the gene matches: 3. CDR1 and CDR2 (germline): DFQATT, SNEGSKA (reference sequence). The CDR3 totals 13 residues. The CDR3 spells CSAGQGARETQYF. For the CDR3, the DNA is TGCAGTGCTGGACAGGGGGCAAGAGAGACCCAGTACTTC.

Only one count was recorded for this clonotype. The chain couples TRBV4-2 to TRBJ1-2; D might be TRBD1 (5 bases). The CDR3 covers 16 residues. The V gene's germline CDR1 is LGHNA and CDR2 YNFKEQ. The ends were cut back, 1 base at V and 3 bases at J, with 15 bases in the middle. CDR3 region: CASSQVPGLLDYGYTF. CDR3 coding DNA: TGTGCCAGCAGCCAAGTACCGGGACTGTTAGACTATGGCTACACCTTC.

Concerning this clonotype itself: No conserved phenylalanine or tryptophan ends this CDR3, so it is likely a read error. This chain uses TRBV7-2 with TRBJ1-1, with 9 positions matching TRBD1. From germline, CDR1 is SGHTA and CDR2 FQGNSA. After removal of 5 bases from V and 11 bases from J, the junction contained 3 bases not matched to a gene. This CDR3 has 11 residues. The CDR3 protein is CASSKDRGAFV. The DNA of the CDR3 is TGTGCCAGCAGCAAAGACAGGGGGGCTTTCGTT.

This clonotype was picked up a small number of times. This chain links TRBV5-6 with TRBJ2-7, with D possibly called TRBD1 or TRBD2 (5 bases each). This CDR3 region has 16 residues. In germline, CDR1 is SGHDT, CDR2 YYEEEE. V lost 1 base to trimming and J lost 3 bases, with 17 bases between them. As DNA, the CDR3 is TGTGCCAGCAGCTTGCGGGGCACCGGGCTTAACTACGAGCAGTACTTC. Amino acids: CASSLRGTGLNYEQYF.

The chain uses TRBV5-1 and TRBJ2-1; possibly TRBD2 for D (6 bases). The CDR3 is 16 amino acids. The germline gives CDR1 SGHRS, CDR2 YFSETQ. V was cut by 4 bases and J by 0 bases, with 14 bases left in between. CDR3 DNA: TGCGCCAGCAGCGCCGACGGGGGAAGCTCCTACAATGAGCAGTTCTTC. Translating gives CASSADGGSSYNEQFF.

V and J are TRBV3-1 and TRBJ2-5, with TRBD2 matching 7 bases. Per the germline V gene, CDR1 is LGHDT and CDR2 is YNNKEL (reference sequence). The CDR3 length is 15 residues. V was pared by 4 bases and J by 11 bases, with 16 bases of the junction left unmatched. CDR3 region: CASSRETGGYNEQYF. The CDR3, as DNA: TGTGCCAGCAGCCGCGAGACGGGGGGATACAATGAGCAGTACTTC.

V usage is TRBV7-9 and J usage is TRBJ2-4; D is undetermined. The tail of the sequence fits TRBJ2-7 better, so the J call may be wrong. Germline V gene data show CDR1 as SEHNR and CDR2 as FQNEAQ (reference sequence). This CDR3 comprises 14 residues. DNA for the CDR3: TGTGCCAGCAGCTTCGGCATGAGCTCCTACGAGCAGTACTTC. Its protein product is CASSFGMSSYEQYF.

V usage is TRBV7-8 and J usage is TRBJ2-1; no reliable D call. The germline CDR1 and CDR2 sequences are SGHVS and FQNEAQ. CDR3 length: 12 amino acids. Deletions cut 5 bases from V and 12 bases from J, with 14 bases between. The CDR3 region has the DNA TGTGCCAGCAGCCAGCAGGCATCTAGGCAGTTCTTC. Translating gives CASSQQASRQFF.

The rearrangement uses TRBV4-1 and TRBJ2-7; D call uncertain. V gave up 0 bases and J gave up 2 bases, with 11 bases separating them. This CDR3 has 15 amino acids. Germline V gene lookup returns CDR1 MGHRA and CDR2 YSYEKL. Here the CDR3 reads CASSQDRTPAYEQYF. The CDR3 bases are TGCGCCAGCAGCCAAGATCGGACGCCAGCCTACGAGCAGTACTTC.

The chain joins TRBV15 to TRBJ2-1, with 9 bases matching TRBD2. The CDR3 consists of 18 residues. Looked up from germline, CDR1 is LNHNV and CDR2 is YYDKDF (reference sequence). V shed 2 bases, J shed 2 bases, and the junction held 10 bases outside the gene matches. The CDR3 reads CATSRLSPGTSPYNEQFF. The CDR3 bases are TGTGCCACCAGCAGATTAAGCCCCGGGACTAGCCCCTACAATGAGCAGTTCTTC.

The chain recombines TRBV29-1 with TRBJ1-2; unclear D gene. V lost 3 bases and J 2 bases, leaving 7 bases between the germline ends. This CDR3 contains 12 residues. Germline CDR1 SQVTM, CDR2 ANQGSEA. The CDR3 sequence: CSVEEENYGYTF. In DNA form, the CDR3 reads TGCAGCGTTGAGGAGGAAAACTATGGCTACACCTTC. Together with reference TRBV29-1 and TRBJ1-2, the CDR3 gives the full variable domain: SAVISQKPSRDICQRGTSLTIQCQVDSQVTMMFWYRQQPGQSLTLIATANQGSEATYESGFVIDKFPISRPNLTFSTLTVSNMSPEDSSIYLCSVEEENYGYTFGSGTRLTVV.

The V gene is TRBV28, the J gene TRBJ2-1; TRBD2 aligns across 13 bases. Germline V gene data show CDR1 as MDHEN and CDR2 as SYDVKM. V trimming: 5 bases; J trimming: 9 bases; junction bases outside the gene matches: 7. This CDR3 contains 15 residues. The CDR3 DNA reads TGTGCCAGCAGTGTCGCCGGGACTAGCGGGGTTGAGCAGTTCTTC. Amino acids: CASSVAGTSGVEQFF.

The rearrangement links TRBV15 to TRBJ2-2; 7 bases are shared with TRBD2. This CDR3 has 15 residues. Germline CDR1 is LNHNV and CDR2 is YYDKDF (reference sequence). V was pared by 3 bases and J by 5 bases, with 6 bases of the junction left unmatched. CDR3 sequence: CATSSERGRTGELFF. The CDR3 DNA follows: TGTGCCACCAGCAGCGAGCGGGGAAGGACCGGGGAGCTGTTTTTT.

The chain carries TRBV6-2 or TRBV6-3 and TRBJ1-5, with D tentatively TRBD1 (5 bases). This CDR3 comprises 14 residues. Germline CDR1 and CDR2: MNHEY and SVGEGT. V was pared by 5 bases and J by 0 bases, with 8 bases between. This chain's CDR3 is CASSRQYSNQPQHF. The CDR3 nucleotides read TGTGCCAGCAGTCGACAGTATAGCAATCAGCCCCAGCATTTT.

A remark on this clonotype: Its ends do not fully match the called genes, so a read error is possible. The chain carries TRBV5-1 and TRBJ2-6, with no clear D. The CDR3 consists of 16 residues. Germline V CDR1 and CDR2: SGHRS, YFSETQ. Written as DNA, the CDR3 is TGCGCCAGCAGCGGCTATCTTGACTCTAGGGCCAACGTCCTGACTTTC. Translating gives CASSGYLDSRANVLTF.

The chain is built from TRBV7-6 and TRBJ2-1; TRBD2 matches at 13 bases. V shed 1 base and J 2 bases; nucleotides not matched to a gene: 5. Germline V lookup: CDR1 SGHVS, CDR2 FNYEAQ. This CDR3 is 18 amino acids long. The CDR3 is CASSLDPGLAGAYNEQFF. The CDR3 nucleotides read TGTGCCAGCAGCTTAGACCCCGGACTAGCGGGAGCCTACAATGAGCAGTTCTTC.

This clonotype has more than one count but fewer than ten. This chain uses TRBV28 with TRBJ2-7; D is ambiguous. Trimming pared 3 bases from V and 0 bases from J, leaving 6 bases between. Germline assignment: CDR1 MDHEN and CDR2 SYDVKM. The CDR3 has 13 amino acids. The CDR3 DNA reads as TGTGCCAGCAGTTTTCTAGACTCCTACGAGCAGTACTTC. This gives the protein CASSFLDSYEQYF.

The V call is TRBV20-1, the J call TRBJ2-5; 13 positions match TRBD2. The DNA end favors TRBJ2-7, so the J call may be wrong. There are 16 residues in the CDR3. Germline lookup yields CDR1 DFQATT and CDR2 SNEGSKA (reference sequence). The CDR3 here is CSASRRERTSGSEQYF. The CDR3 bases are TGCAGTGCTAGTCGGCGAGAGCGGACTAGCGGGAGCGAGCAGTACTTC.

The sample holds a few counts of this clonotype. This rearrangement joins TRBV2 to TRBJ2-5, with a tentative D call TRBD2 (6 bases). The germline V and J ends were trimmed by 7 bases and 2 bases, with 11 bases remaining between them. The CDR3 length is 13 residues. CDR1 is SNHLY, CDR2 FYNNEI, per germline. The chain's CDR3 is CASTGGAQETQYF. The CDR3 coding sequence is TGTGCCAGCACGGGCGGGGCTCAAGAGACCCAGTACTTC.

V usage is TRBV12-3 or TRBV12-4 and J usage is TRBJ2-5, with 12 bases aligning to TRBD2. The CDR3 sequence is 17 residues long. Germline trimming cut 4 bases from V and 4 bases from J; bases unmatched to any gene: 10. The CDR3 protein is CASSSRLAGVDGETQYF. CDR3 DNA: TGTGCCAGCAGTTCCCGACTAGCGGGGGTCGACGGAGAGACCCAGTACTTC.